This TCR beta chain was obtained from a study of cytomegalovirus exposure and HLA in healthy donors (TCRdb year 2017). With regard to the full study: According to an earlier analysis of around 600 of the donors, about 179 million T cells yielded some 120 million unique TCR beta sequences and 276 Gb of sequence data. An earlier analysis of 587 of the donors used high-throughput TCR beta sequencing to judge whether each TCR beta V gene segment behaved as functional or pseudogenic. Across approximately 400 genotyped donors of the cohort, an average of about 250,000 unique TCR beta nucleotide sequences per donor were sequenced, and around 20% of those sequences were non-productive. The genetic ancestry cluster associated with self-reported Caucasian donors included about 84% of the roughly 400 genotyped donors. The later analysis used no new phenotypic data to find candidate immune exposures, relying instead on TCR beta sequences and their occurrence across donors. High-throughput TCR immunosequencing, statistical association of individual TCRs with disease status, and machine learning were combined to predict cytomegalovirus infection status. Alongside the repertoire data, information on donor age, sex, ethnicity and CMV serostatus was compiled. An early release that covered 640 HLA-typed donors contained approximately 300 gigabases of sequencing data and around 85 million unique TCR sequences. All discovery cohort repertoires had been generated on a single sequencing platform. Genome-wide SNP genotypes for about 65% of the roughly 670 donors were used in a later genetic analysis, which treated that subset as a discovery cohort. The number of donors typed differed by locus, with roughly 620-630 for A, B, C, DRB1 and DQB1, over 500 for DQA1, about 610 for DPA1, and approximately 470 for DPB1. HLA typing covered class I and class II loci at four-digit resolution. The study used immunosequencing to profile the T cell repertoires of about 670 subjects and linked those repertoires to cytomegalovirus serostatus. Besides the first cohort of around 670 subjects, a separate validation cohort made up of over 95 different subjects was used. A handful of DR-DQ haplotypes were treated as single units for association and clustering because of strong linkage in the cohort. The study was designed to test whether signatures of past pathogen exposure could be identified by cataloging public T cell receptors. A later analysis re-analyzed previously published TCR beta repertoires from roughly 690 donors and added high-resolution HLA genotyping to study TCR occurrence patterns. Study-wide findings and limitations: Compared with the roughly 700-donor mean, donors in an Asian-associated ancestry cluster had fewer N-insertions in productive TCRs, according to a later genetic analysis. In a later analysis, several top co-occurrence clusters were reported to appear linked to parvovirus B19, influenza, CMV and Epstein-Barr virus. It was suggested by the authors that the approach could potentially be generalized to other disease states and immunological phenotypes. HLA typing was unavailable for some donors at each locus, so association tests used only the typed subset. In a later analysis, most CMV-associated TCR beta chains were found to appear HLA-restricted, with HLA associations seemingly driven largely by CMV exposure. In a later analysis, the rate of TCR association differed among HLA loci, with DRB1 alleles having the most associated TCRs and HLA-C alleles having the fewest. An association between a missense DCLRE1C variant and V-gene and J-gene trimming of TCR beta chains was found in a later genetic analysis and replicated in an independent cohort. Correlated functional status among segregating V segments might reflect linkage disequilibrium, but an unknown experimental factor could not be ruled out. Assigning TCR associations to individual alleles was difficult when HLA alleles, especially DR and DQ, strongly co-occurred. The sequencing pipeline was judged likely to have produced a cluster of highly shared sequence variants as a technical artifact. At a false discovery rate of 0.05, a later analysis linked about 16,000 TCR beta sequences to specific HLA alleles. The classifier was reported to diagnose cytomegalovirus status with high specificity and sensitivity in both the original and validation cohorts. This cohort had only TCR beta chains sequenced, and the lack of alpha or paired-chain data limited which features could be detected. The earlier analysis of around 600 of the donors excluded 15 to 20 rarely observed V segments, including chromosome 9 orphons, because counts were too low. A further reported finding was that TCR beta sequences accurately predicted the HLA-A and HLA-B alleles for most subjects in the first cohort. The study listed 164 TCR beta chains as associated with cytomegalovirus. A later analysis found that HLA-associated TCR beta chains were more clonally expanded and had lower generation probabilities than equally common non-associated chains. A few of the identified cytomegalovirus-associated TCR beta chains were confirmed in vitro to be specific for cytomegalovirus antigens. CMV serostatus was the only immune exposure information available for the cohort. Presence/absence analyses assumed roughly uniform sequencing depth across donors, an assumption that may not hold. In an earlier analysis of some 540 of the donors, most TCR beta V segments appeared in productive rearrangements about 87% or about 30% of the time, broadly matching IMGT annotations. Some IMGT-functional V segments, including TRBV6-2 and TRBV6-3, could not be told apart with the 87-base-pair reads, so those segments were excluded. Most TCR sequences were seen in very few donors, while some public TCRs were found in many individuals.

With regard to this clone: Its specific antigen is unknown. The record has no base qualities; no much larger clone is one base away.

The CDR3 numbers 16 residues from cysteine through phenylalanine. The read is trimmed to its CDR3 DNA, 48 bases read in frame from base 1. According to the germline V gene (reference sequence), CDR1 reads WNHNN and CDR2 reads SYGVQD. The V end gives up 5 bases and the J end 3 bases, leaving 11 bases in the junction not matched to a gene. The cohort was made up of approximately 670 healthy bone marrow donors. All cohort members were sampled while nominally healthy, although unrecorded immune exposures were likely present. The donor tested CMV seronegative, placing the donor among the 350 or so seronegative members of the cohort. A peripheral blood sample was collected from each donor, and TCR beta sequencing was performed on peripheral blood mononuclear cells. Genomic DNA extraction from the blood cell samples was performed with the Qiagen DNeasy Blood Extraction Kit. The library was produced with the immunoSEQ multiplex PCR assay. For the multiplex PCR, a mixture combining 60 forward primers for TCR Vbeta segments and 13 reverse primers for TCR Jbeta segments was used. The CDR3 region of rearranged TCR beta genes was amplified from genomic DNA with a multiplex PCR assay. The amplified TCR beta libraries were sequenced on the Illumina HiSeq System as 87-base-pair reads. For the original study's pipeline: In a later analysis, roughly 80 million unique TCR beta chains were counted across the roughly 670 repertoires, and approximately 9.9 million of these chains were shared by at least two donors. A nearest-neighbor algorithm error-corrected the raw reads and collapsed the reads into unique sequences, merging closely related sequences to remove PCR and sequencing errors. To assign V, D and J gene segments, CDR3 sequences were aligned to IMGT reference sequences. For a sequence to be retained, a match of at least six nucleotides was required to both a V gene segment and a J gene segment. A rearrangement counted as productive if the CDR3 had no stop codons and remained in frame with V and J, and every other rearrangement counted as non-productive. Following IMGT convention, CDR3 was defined as the stretch from the second conserved V-encoded cysteine to the conserved J-encoded phenylalanine. In an earlier analysis of more than 550 of the donors, sequences lacking an unambiguous match to a single V gene segment were excluded. An earlier analysis of a few hundred of the donors called V segments functional above 56.7% productive rearrangements and segregating when the between-donor standard deviation exceeded 5%. A statistical classification framework was built to diagnose cytomegalovirus status from the catalog of TCR beta chain sequences. In a later analysis, TCR nucleotide sequences were compared against IMGT/GENE-DB human TR gene sequences so that V and J genes could be assigned. In a later analysis, CDR3 sequences and most-parsimonious VDJ recombination scenarios were assigned using the TCRdist pipeline. In a later analysis, each TCR beta chain was defined by its CDR3 amino acid sequence together with its V-gene family, and reads without a unique V-gene family were excluded. A later analysis removed 450 to 600 highly shared, low-generation-probability nucleotide sequences to deal with suspected cross-contamination and a sequencing artifact. In a later analysis, a clonal expansion index was calculated for each public chain from normalized within-repertoire ranks of inferred template counts. In a later analysis, generation probabilities were computed with a VDJ recombination model fitted to out-of-frame rearrangements, and the resulting probabilities were checked against IGoR. In a later analysis, hypergeometric tests were used to score TCR-TCR, TCR-HLA and TCR-CMV co-occurrence, with a repertoire-size bias correction applied to TCR pairs. False discovery rates were estimated in a later analysis by permuting HLA or CMV assignments 20 times. In a later analysis, co-occurring TCRs were grouped using DBSCAN, and TCRdist sequence similarity was added for clustering within HLA-allele-positive subsets. Repertoires with fewer than 30,000 or more than 120,000 public chains were left out of co-occurrence clustering, as were several repertoires with anomalous nucleotide sharing. What TCRdb holds here is the immuneACCESS table cut down to in-frame rearrangements. Part of the clones is not present; checked against another copy, under half of the missing clones reflect an unresolved V gene, and the others are unexplained. V and J calls and clone size are those listed in that table; D and trimming were worked out from the DNA. Present in this sample are over 150,000 clones, around 77% of which were seen just once. The top ten hold 2.9% of the sample.

This TCR was sampled from a woman in her 30s in good health and CMV-seronegative. Sequencing used PBMCs. Recombination linked TRBV10-1 to TRBJ2-3; the central 7 bases match TRBD1. This receptor has the CDR3 CASSPLTGSVTDTQYF. The nucleotides are TGCGCCAGCAGTCCTCTGACAGGGTCGGTTACAGATACGCAGTATTTT.